Listed below are T cell receptor beta chains from one sample, sequenced in a study of blood T cell repertoires in COVID-19. Using immunoSEQ multiplex PCR, the repertoire was profiled, and TCRdb retains in-frame clones only, with some absent. The sample records fewer than 45,000 clones, around 87% being singletons. The sample consisted of peripheral blood. These receptors all stem from a man aged 80 or over with active COVID-19. Both conserved end residues are part of each CDR3. The order of the fields is CDR3 length, clone size, V gene, J gene, D gene, CDR3 protein, CDR3 DNA. A D gene is named only where the DNA matches it firmly. Size is omitted from some rows. Given values are once, few, many or a class for expanded clones.

16	-	TRBV28	TRBJ2-1	TRBD2	CASRPWRESGYNEQFF	TGTGCCAGCAGACCCTGGCGGGAGTCGGGATACAATGAGCAGTTCTTC
15	-	TRBV5-5	TRBJ2-2	TRBD2	CASSYRDYTSGELFF	TGTGCCAGCAGCTACCGGGACTATACTTCCGGGGAGCTGTTTTTT
16	-	TRBV7-9	TRBJ1-5	TRBD1	CASSTRGQGSSQPQHF	TGTGCCAGCAGCACTAGGGGACAGGGCAGTAGTCAGCCCCAGCATTTT
14	-	TRBV5-3	TRBJ2-1	-	CARSLAVSDNEQFF	TGTGCCAGAAGCTTGGCCGTGTCGGACAATGAGCAGTTCTTC
15	-	TRBV7-9	TRBJ2-3	TRBD2	CASSYSGRRADTQYF	TGTGCCAGCTCTTATAGCGGGAGACGGGCAGATACGCAGTATTTT
11	-	TRBV30	TRBJ2-2	-	CAWRGGGELFF	TGTGCCTGGAGGGGGGGCGGGGAGCTGTTTTTT
14	once	TRBV20-1	TRBJ1-6	-	CSASTRAHNSPLHF	TGCAGTGCTAGTACCAGGGCCCATAATTCACCCCTCCACTTT
15	-	TRBV27	TRBJ1-2	-	CASSPLGSDLYGYTF	TGTGCCAGCAGCCCTCTTGGAAGTGACTTATATGGCTACACCTTC
15	-	TRBV18	TRBJ2-2	-	CASLGQYTSTGELFF	TGTGCCAGCCTTGGACAGTATACGAGTACCGGGGAGCTGTTTTTT
14	-	TRBV18	TRBJ1-2	-	CASSPSGTLYGYTF	TGTGCCAGCTCACCAAGCGGGACTCTTTATGGCTACACCTTC
16	-	TRBV19	TRBJ1-4	TRBD1	CASSIISGTGNEKLFF	TGTGCCAGTAGTATAATATCCGGGACAGGCAACGAAAAACTGTTTTTT
14	-	TRBV28	TRBJ2-7	TRBD2	CASTTLAGPYEQYF	TGTGCCAGCACCACACTAGCGGGCCCCTACGAGCAGTACTTC
15	-	TRBV5-5	TRBJ2-1	-	CASSPGVVSYNEQFF	TGTGCCAGCAGCCCGGGGGTAGTCTCCTACAATGAGCAGTTCTTC
15	-	TRBV24-1	TRBJ2-3	TRBD2	CATSGLAGTTDTQYF	TGTGCCACCAGTGGATTAGCGGGTACCACAGATACGCAGTATTTT
13	-	TRBV6-5	TRBJ1-3	-	CASAASSGNTIYF	TGTGCCAGCGCGGCGAGCTCTGGAAACACCATATATTTT
17	-	TRBV30	TRBJ2-2	-	CAWSARAGQRNTGELFF	TGTGCCTGGAGTGCACGGGCGGGACAGCGAAACACCGGGGAGCTGTTTTTT
14	once	TRBV27	TRBJ2-2	-	CASSPSTVPGELFF	TGTGCCAGCAGTCCGTCGACAGTGCCCGGGGAGCTGTTTTTT
18	-	TRBV7-2	TRBJ1-5	TRBD1	CASSLGPTGAGSNQPQHF	TGTGCCAGCAGCTTAGGACCGACAGGGGCCGGGAGCAATCAGCCCCAGCATTTT
12	-	TRBV29-1	TRBJ2-7	-	CSVEVSIDEQYF	TGCAGCGTTGAAGTTAGTATCGACGAGCAGTACTTC
15	-	TRBV4-2	TRBJ2-3	TRBD1	CASSQDPGGADTQYF	TGTGCCAGCAGCCAAGATCCAGGGGGCGCGGATACGCAGTATTTT
16	-	TRBV7-7	TRBJ2-2	TRBD2	CASSLVAGVPTGELFF	TGTGCCAGCAGCTTAGTTGCGGGAGTACCCACCGGGGAGCTGTTTTTT
12	-	TRBV2	TRBJ2-7	-	CASSRTPYEQYF	TGTGCCAGCAGTCGGACTCCGTACGAGCAGTACTTC
17	-	TRBV5-8	TRBJ1-2	TRBD1	CASSPRGWGQGNYGYTF	TGTGCCAGCAGCCCCAGGGGATGGGGACAGGGGAACTATGGCTACACCTTC
14	-	TRBV18	TRBJ1-1	-	CASSPSGGNTEAFF	TGTGCCAGCTCACCTTCGGGAGGTAACACTGAAGCTTTCTTT
16	-	TRBV28	TRBJ1-4	TRBD1	CASIEGWSGGGEKLFF	TGTGCCAGCATCGAGGGGTGGTCAGGGGGAGGTGAAAAACTGTTTTTT
17	-	TRBV19	TRBJ2-3	TRBD2	CASSDLLLAGGADTQYF	TGTGCCAGTAGTGATCTACTGCTAGCGGGAGGCGCAGATACGCAGTATTTT
16	few	TRBV4-1	TRBJ1-2	TRBD1	CASSQAPFMTGWGYTF	TGCGCCAGCAGCCAAGCCCCCTTCATGACAGGGTGGGGCTACACCTTC
15	-	TRBV6-5	TRBJ2-7	-	CASSYWPESSYEQYF	TGTGCCAGCAGTTACTGGCCGGAGAGCTCCTACGAGCAGTACTTC
16	-	TRBV5-1	TRBJ1-2	TRBD1	CASSSSLGQGNYGYTF	TGCGCCAGCAGCTCTTCCCTCGGACAGGGCAACTATGGCTACACCTTC
15	once	TRBV7-2	TRBJ1-2	TRBD1	CASSQGTGSYYGYTF	TGTGCCAGCAGCCAAGGGACAGGTTCCTACTATGGCTACACCTTC
13	-	TRBV10-1	TRBJ2-2	-	CASRGSNTGELFF	TGCGCCAGCAGGGGCTCAAACACCGGGGAGCTGTTTTTT
14	-	TRBV5-1	TRBJ1-1	-	CASRATVANTEAFF	TGCGCCAGCAGGGCGACAGTGGCGAACACTGAAGCTTTCTTT
11	-	TRBV18	TRBJ2-1	-	CASSPRNEQFF	TGTGCCAGCTCACCGAGGAATGAGCAGTTCTTC
14	-	TRBV19	TRBJ1-3	-	CASTHRGVGNTIYF	TGTGCCAGTACCCACCGGGGTGTCGGAAACACCATATATTTT